Given below is one T cell receptor beta chain in context. The target antigen is unknown. Repertoires were generated with immunoSEQ multiplex PCR, while TCRdb's copy carries only in-frame clones and drops some. The sample records more than 20,000 clones, 75% to 85% being singletons. This sample was taken from a study of T cell clonotyping in hematopoietic cell transplantation. Study details: Pretransplant recipient samples were taken after cytoreduction. Whole-study results and caveats: Recipient TCR diversity dropped after transplant; expanded clonotypes rose from day 30 to 180.

The time point denotes: recipient sample about 28 days before transplant, after cytoreduction. Trimming removed 0 bases from V and 2 bases from J; junction bases left unmatched: 6. The CDR3 is made up of 16 amino acids. The germline CDR1 and CDR2 sequences are SGHTA and FQGNSA. Source: peripheral blood mononuclear cells, taken before stem cell transplant. The chain couples TRBV7-2 to TRBJ1-2; 7 positions agree with TRBD1. This receptor was obtained from a woman aged 55-69 years with acute myeloid leukemia. Some clones in this sample may be carry-over from other donors' samples. The CDR3 protein is CASSLARTGLNYGYTF. DNA of the CDR3: TGTGCCAGCAGCTTAGCCCGGACAGGACTCAACTATGGCTACACCTTC.